The 5 T cell receptor beta chains below come from one sample, sequenced in a study of cytomegalovirus exposure and HLA in healthy donors. The PCR had 60 Vbeta and 13 Jbeta primers. TCRdb keeps only in-frame clones here, not all; method: immunoSEQ multiplex PCR. The sample has under 200,000 clones, 75% to 80% seen once; the top ten hold 11% to 15%. The sample was PBMCs. Receptor source: a man over 45 in good health and CMV-seropositive.

This clone was recorded once. The chain couples TRBV6-1 to TRBJ2-5, with TRBD2 matching over 9 bases. V lost 7 bases, J lost 5 bases, and 8 bases stayed unmatched. There are 14 residues in the CDR3. In germline, CDR1 is MNHNS, CDR2 SASEGT. The CDR3 nucleotides read TGTGCCAGCAATAGCGGGGGTGGAGGCGAGACCCAGTACTTC. Translating it yields CASNSGGGGETQYF.

V is TRBV5-6 and J is TRBJ2-7; D possibly corresponds to TRBD2 (6 bases). Trimming took 4 bases from V and 11 from J, leaving 16 bases between them. From germline, CDR1 is SGHDT and CDR2 YYEEEE. This CDR3 comprises 12 residues. CDR3 loop: CASSLRGREKYF. CDR3 DNA sequence: TGTGCCAGCAGCCTTAGAGGACGGGAGAAGTACTTC.

The chain combines TRBV9 with TRBJ2-1; 8 nucleotides agree with TRBD2. This CDR3 has 16 amino acids. CDR1 is SGDLS, CDR2 YYNGEE, per germline. V lost 2 bases, J lost 10 bases, and 14 bases stayed unmatched. The CDR3 DNA sequence: TGTGCCAGCAGCGTGAACCGGGGGGGCGCTTGGTGGGAGCAGTTCTTC. This sequence encodes CASSVNRGGAWWEQFF.

The CDR3 DNA is TGTGCCAGCAGCCAACAATCACCCCTCCACTTT. This translates into CASSQQSPLHF. V and J are TRBV11-2 and TRBJ1-6; D is uncertain. The CDR3 is 11 amino acids. Trimming left V 5 bases short and J 10 bases short, with 6 bases between. Germline CDR1 is SGHAT and CDR2 is FQNNGV.

This clone came up a few times. This chain uses TRBV9 with TRBJ1-3; a possible D gene is TRBD1 (5 bases). This CDR3 is 16 amino acids long. Germline values: CDR1 SGDLS, CDR2 YYNGEE. The V gene lost 0 bases and the J gene lost 2 bases, with 12 bases spanning the gap. The CDR3 protein is CASSVALQDTGNTIYF. The DNA for the CDR3 is TGTGCCAGCAGCGTAGCACTCCAGGACACTGGAAACACCATATATTTT. The complete variable domain, with remaining parts taken from reference TRBV9 and TRBJ1-3, reads DSGVTQTPKHLITATGQRVTLRCSPRSGDLSVYWYQQSLDQGLQFLIQYYNGEERAKGNILERFSAQQFPDLHSELNLSSLELGDSALYFCASSVALQDTGNTIYFGEGSWLTVV.